The 23 T cell receptor beta chains given below trace back to one sample, sequenced in a study of blood T cell repertoires in COVID-19. Sequencing used immunoSEQ multiplex PCR; TCRdb keeps in-frame clones, though not all of them. The sample lists approximately 150,000 clones, about 83% occurring once. The sequenced sample consisted of peripheral blood. The receptor set was obtained from a man aged 65-85 years who had recovered from COVID-19.

The chain is built from TRBV6-5 and TRBJ1-3, with 7 nucleotides matching TRBD1. Germline assignment: CDR1 MNHEY and CDR2 SVGAGI. The CDR3 sequence is 14 residues long. V was pared by 6 bases and J by 0 bases, with 2 bases of the junction left unmatched. Here the CDR3 DNA reads TGTGCCAGCAGGCGACAGGGCTCTGGAAACACCATATATTTT. Its translation is CASRRQGSGNTIYF.

This clone was detected once. The chain links TRBV15 to TRBJ2-3; 10 nucleotides match TRBD2. Germline CDR1 and CDR2: LNHNV and YYDKDF (reference sequence). V was clipped by 0 bases and J by 5 bases; unmatched bases: 8. This CDR3 has 17 residues. The CDR3 DNA follows: TGTGCCACCAGCAGAGATCGGGCTAGCGGGAGTATAGATACGCAGTATTTT. Protein: CATSRDRASGSIDTQYF.

The chain recombines TRBV5-6 with TRBJ1-5, with 7 nucleotides matching TRBD1. The CDR3 loop spans 14 amino acids. CDR1 and CDR2 (germline): SGHDT, YYEEEE. V was pared by 4 bases and J by 5 bases, with 6 bases of the junction left unmatched. Written as DNA, the CDR3 is TGTGCCAGCAGCATAGACAGGGACGATCAGCCCCAGCATTTT. It is translated as CASSIDRDDQPQHF.

This chain connects TRBV7-9 to TRBJ2-1, with D possibly matching TRBD1 (6 bases). CDR3 length: 17 residues. Germline V gives CDR1 SEHNR, CDR2 FQNEAQ (reference sequence). Between the trimmed V and J ends, which lost 5 bases and 0 bases, there was a span of 17 bases. The CDR3 reads CASSRPDRLSSYNEQFF. The CDR3 DNA reads TGTGCCAGCAGCCGCCCCGACAGGTTGAGCTCCTACAATGAGCAGTTCTTC. The full variable domain, its missing parts supplied by reference TRBV7-9 and TRBJ2-1, is DTGVSQNPRHKITKRGQNVTFRCDPISEHNRLYWYRQTLGQGPEFLTYFQNEAQLEKSRLLSDRFSAERPKGSFSTLEIQRTEQGDSAMYLCASSRPDRLSSYNEQFFGPGTRLTVL.

The J gene is TRBJ2-4, the V gene TRBV27; 7 bases fit TRBD2. Germline assignment: CDR1 MNHEY and CDR2 SMNVEV (reference sequence). This CDR3 contains 17 residues. J gave up 1 base and V 5 bases, and 11 bases lay outside the gene matches. CDR3 in amino acids: CASSLSQLLAAKNIQYF. DNA for the CDR3: TGTGCCAGCAGTCTTAGCCAGTTACTAGCGGCCAAAAACATTCAGTACTTC.

This chain joins TRBV27 and TRBJ2-2; no firm D call. The CDR3 extends over 14 amino acids. Germline values: CDR1 MNHEY, CDR2 SMNVEV (reference sequence). V was trimmed by 7 bases and J by 1 base, leaving 10 bases between them. CDR3 amino acids: CASTQVLNTGELFF. The CDR3 DNA follows: TGTGCCAGCACCCAGGTGCTGAACACCGGGGAGCTGTTTTTT.

This chain uses TRBV7-9 with TRBJ1-2; 8 bases fit TRBD1. V shed 1 base and J 2 bases; nucleotides not matched to a gene: 0. The CDR3 length is 14 residues. Germline V lookup: CDR1 SEHNR, CDR2 FQNEAQ (reference sequence). CDR3 coding DNA: TGTGCCAGCAGCTTAGACAGGGGGAACTATGGCTACACCTTC. Amino acids: CASSLDRGNYGYTF.

The chain combines TRBV6-1 with TRBJ2-6; perhaps TRBD1 as D (6 bases). The V gene lost 3 bases and the J gene lost 0 bases, with 9 bases spanning the gap. Per the germline V gene, CDR1 is MNHNS and CDR2 is SASEGT. The CDR3 spans 16 residues. CDR3: CASSETGSSGANVLTF. The CDR3 nucleotides are TGTGCCAGCAGTGAGACAGGTAGCTCTGGGGCCAACGTCCTGACTTTC.

The V gene is TRBV6-5, the J gene TRBJ2-7; 8 positions agree with TRBD1. The germline CDR1 and CDR2 sequences are MNHEY and SVGAGI. The CDR3 has 14 amino acids. The trim removed 6 bases at V and 5 bases at J, leaving 9 bases unmatched. The CDR3 bases are TGTGCCAGCAGCCCCCGGACAGGGTTAAACGAGCAGTACTTC. Translation: CASSPRTGLNEQYF.

V gene TRBV28 combines with J gene TRBJ1-1, with D perhaps TRBD1 (5 bases). CDR1 and CDR2 from the germline V gene are MDHEN and SYDVKM. V dropped 5 bases and J dropped 0 bases, with 13 bases sitting between them. The CDR3 is made up of 15 amino acids. The CDR3 DNA reads TGTGCCAGCAGTGTAGACGACAGAGTGAACACTGAAGCTTTCTTT. Translated, it gives CASSVDDRVNTEAFF.

The chain combines TRBV20-1 with TRBJ1-1, with D unresolved. This CDR3 contains 10 residues. From germline, CDR1 is DFQATT and CDR2 SNEGSKA (reference sequence). The V end was cut by 6 bases, the J end by 11 bases, with 13 bases between. Here the CDR3 reads CSATQVSAFF. DNA of the CDR3: TGCAGTGCCACTCAGGTGTCGGCTTTCTTT.

This clone occurred a few times. V gene TRBV4-2 combines with J gene TRBJ2-7; 9 bases line up with TRBD2. The CDR3 is made up of 16 amino acids. J gave up 6 bases and V 0 bases, and 9 bases lay outside the gene matches. Germline CDR1 is LGHNA and CDR2 is YNFKEQ. As DNA, the CDR3 is TGTGCCAGCAGCCAAGACCTCCTAGCGGGAATGCTCGAGCAGTACTTC. Translation: CASSQDLLAGMLEQYF.

This clone was recorded once. The V gene is TRBV2, the J gene TRBJ1-4; 9 positions agree with TRBD1. The trim removed 6 bases at V and 8 bases at J, leaving 1 base unmatched. In germline, CDR1 is SNHLY, CDR2 FYNNEI. There are 12 residues in the CDR3. The CDR3 region is CASRGTGEKLFF. The CDR3 region has the DNA TGTGCCAGCAGGGGGACAGGGGAAAAACTGTTTTTT.

The chain links TRBV29-1 to TRBJ1-2; perhaps TRBD1 as D (5 bases). The CDR3 sequence is 12 residues long. Germline lookup yields CDR1 SQVTM and CDR2 ANQGSEA. V gave up 3 bases and J gave up 4 bases, with 9 bases separating them. CDR3 residues: CSVDRGGYGYTF. CDR3 sequence (DNA): TGCAGCGTTGATAGGGGAGGCTATGGCTACACCTTC.

This clone was seen a single time. The chain has TRBV28 and TRBJ1-4; 9 positions match TRBD1. The germline gives CDR1 MDHEN, CDR2 SYDVKM. V shed 5 bases and J 8 bases; nucleotides not matched to a gene: 9. The CDR3 extends over 15 amino acids. The CDR3 sequence is CASSLNRGRGEKLFF. CDR3 bases: TGTGCCAGCAGTCTCAACAGGGGGCGAGGGGAAAAACTGTTTTTT.

The chain combines TRBV14 with TRBJ1-1; D is unresolved. CDR1 and CDR2 from the germline V gene are SGHDN and FVKESK. The CDR3 runs to 15 residues. The V and J ends lost 2 bases and 1 base respectively, with 11 bases between them. The CDR3 loop is CASSQSLVRNTEAFF. CDR3 in DNA: TGTGCCAGCAGCCAATCCCTCGTCCGGAACACTGAAGCTTTCTTT.

The V and J genes are TRBV6-2 or TRBV6-3 and TRBJ2-3; D not resolved. This CDR3 is built from 17 residues. Trimming removed 4 bases at V and 2 bases at J, with 19 bases between. The germline CDR1 and CDR2 sequences are MNHEY and SVGEGT. The CDR3 spells CASSFSSSRISTDTQYF. CDR3 nucleotide sequence: TGTGCCAGCAGTTTCTCTTCCTCTAGGATTTCCACAGATACGCAGTATTTT.

This clone came up once. V is TRBV6-5 and J is TRBJ2-7; tentatively, D is TRBD1 (6 bases). The germline V and J ends were trimmed by 6 bases and 5 bases, with 14 bases remaining between them. CDR3 size: 13 residues. Germline V gene data show CDR1 as MNHEY and CDR2 as SVGAGI. CDR3 region: CASRSQGPNEQYF. CDR3 DNA sequence: TGTGCCAGCAGGTCGCAGGGGCCCAACGAGCAGTACTTC.

This chain uses TRBV4-3 with TRBJ2-1; 7 bases fit TRBD1. The CDR3 is 16 residues long. Germline assignment: CDR1 LGHNA and CDR2 YSLEER. Trimming at V came to 4 bases and at J to 3 bases, leaving 9 bases not matched to a gene. CDR3 in amino acids: CASSRSQGNSYNEQFF. CDR3 nucleotides: TGCGCCAGCAGCCGCTCACAGGGGAATAGCTACAATGAGCAGTTCTTC.

The chain has TRBV7-6 and TRBJ2-7; D gene ambiguous. The germline CDR1 and CDR2 sequences are SGHVS and FNYEAQ. The germline V and J ends were trimmed by 4 bases and 4 bases, with 17 bases remaining between them. The CDR3 contains 15 residues. The CDR3: CASSSAVGETYEQYF. CDR3 coding DNA: TGTGCCAGCAGCTCCGCGGTCGGAGAAACGTACGAGCAGTACTTC.

The chain links TRBV14 to TRBJ2-7; D unresolved. CDR3 length: 14 amino acids. CDR1 and CDR2 from the germline V gene are SGHDN and FVKESK. Trimming removed 0 bases from V and 2 bases from J, with 8 bases in between. The CDR3 DNA follows: TGTGCCAGCAGCCAAGATGTCAAAACCTACGAGCAGTACTTC. Translated: CASSQDVKTYEQYF.

This chain links TRBV28 with TRBJ1-4; D is unclear. Germline values: CDR1 MDHEN, CDR2 SYDVKM. The ends were cut back, 7 bases at V and 7 bases at J, with 13 bases in the middle. The CDR3 extends over 13 amino acids. CDR3 nucleotide sequence: TGTGCCAGCACGGGGAATCTGGGTGAAAAACTGTTTTTT. This sequence encodes CASTGNLGEKLFF.

The V gene is TRBV5-1, the J gene TRBJ2-2, with 7 bases matching TRBD1. Germline CDR1 is SGHRS and CDR2 is YFSETQ. This CDR3 is 15 amino acids long. Germline trimming cut 2 bases from V and 0 bases from J; bases unmatched to any gene: 1. CDR3 sequence (DNA): TGCGCCAGCAGCTTAGGGACAGCGAACACCGGGGAGCTGTTTTTT. It yields the protein CASSLGTANTGELFF. The variable domain in full, completed from reference TRBV5-1 and TRBJ2-2, reads KAGVTQTPRYLIKTRGQQVTLSCSPISGHRSVSWYQQTPGQGLQFLFEYFSETQRNKGNFPGRFSGRQFSNSRSEMNVSTLELGDSALYLCASSLGTANTGELFFGEGSRLTVL.